This TCR beta chain was captured in a study of blood T cell repertoires in COVID-19. Assay: immunoSEQ multiplex PCR; the TCRdb copy retains only in-frame clones and omits some. Of about 250,000 clones in the sample, 75% to 90% were seen once. The CDR3 has 14 residues. Germline V gene data show CDR1 as SGHAT and CDR2 as FQNNGV. J gave up 2 bases and V 5 bases, and 4 bases lay outside the gene matches. The V call is TRBV11-2, the J call TRBJ2-7; 9 nucleotides agree with TRBD2. The sample was PBMCs or T cells enriched from blood (not recorded which). This receptor was taken from a woman in her late teens or twenties who had recovered from COVID-19. CDR3 nucleotides: TGTGCCAGCAGCGCTCGGACTAGCGCCTACGAGCAGTACTTC. It is translated as CASSARTSAYEQYF.